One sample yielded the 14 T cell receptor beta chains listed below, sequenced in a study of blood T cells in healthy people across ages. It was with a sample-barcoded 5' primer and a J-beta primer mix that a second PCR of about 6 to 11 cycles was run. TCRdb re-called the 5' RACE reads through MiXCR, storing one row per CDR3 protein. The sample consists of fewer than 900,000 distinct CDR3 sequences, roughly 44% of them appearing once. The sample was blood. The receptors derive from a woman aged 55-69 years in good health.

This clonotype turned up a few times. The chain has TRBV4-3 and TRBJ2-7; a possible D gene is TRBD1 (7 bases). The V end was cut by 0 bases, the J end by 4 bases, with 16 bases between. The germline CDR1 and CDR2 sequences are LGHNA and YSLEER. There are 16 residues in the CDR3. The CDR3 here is CASSQEVGQGGYEQYF. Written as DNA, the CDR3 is TGCGCCAGCAGCCAAGAAGTGGGGCAGGGGGGATACGAGCAGTACTTC.

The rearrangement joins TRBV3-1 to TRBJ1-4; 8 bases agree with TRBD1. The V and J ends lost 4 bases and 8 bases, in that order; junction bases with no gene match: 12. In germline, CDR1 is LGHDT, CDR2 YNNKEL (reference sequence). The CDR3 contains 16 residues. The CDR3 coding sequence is TGTGCCAGCAGCCCACGATGGACAGGGAGAAACGAAAAACTGTTTTTT. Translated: CASSPRWTGRNEKLFF. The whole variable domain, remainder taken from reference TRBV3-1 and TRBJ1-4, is DTAVSQTPKYLVTQMGNDKSIKCEQNLGHDTMYWYKQDSKKFLKIMFSYNNKELIINETVPNRFSPKSPDKAHLNLHINSLELGDSAVYFCASSPRWTGRNEKLFFGSGTQLSVL.

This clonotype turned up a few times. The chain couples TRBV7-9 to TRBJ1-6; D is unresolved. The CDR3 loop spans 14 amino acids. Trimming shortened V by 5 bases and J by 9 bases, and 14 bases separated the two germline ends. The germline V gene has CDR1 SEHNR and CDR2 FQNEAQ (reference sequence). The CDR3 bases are TGTGCCAGCAGCCCCCCGGAGGGCGGTTCACCCCTCCACTTT. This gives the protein CASSPPEGGSPLHF.

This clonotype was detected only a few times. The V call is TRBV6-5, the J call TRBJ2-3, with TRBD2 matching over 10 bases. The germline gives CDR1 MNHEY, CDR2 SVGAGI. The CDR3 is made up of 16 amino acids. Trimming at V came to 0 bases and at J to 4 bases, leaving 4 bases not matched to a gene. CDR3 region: CASSYSSGRLADTQYF. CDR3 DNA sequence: TGTGCCAGCAGTTACTCTAGCGGGAGGCTCGCAGATACGCAGTATTTT.

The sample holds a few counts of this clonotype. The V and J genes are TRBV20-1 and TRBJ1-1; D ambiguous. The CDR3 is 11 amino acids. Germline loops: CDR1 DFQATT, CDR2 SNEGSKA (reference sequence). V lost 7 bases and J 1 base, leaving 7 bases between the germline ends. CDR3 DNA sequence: TGCAGTGTAACCGGGAACACTGAAGCTTTCTTT. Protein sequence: CSVTGNTEAFF.

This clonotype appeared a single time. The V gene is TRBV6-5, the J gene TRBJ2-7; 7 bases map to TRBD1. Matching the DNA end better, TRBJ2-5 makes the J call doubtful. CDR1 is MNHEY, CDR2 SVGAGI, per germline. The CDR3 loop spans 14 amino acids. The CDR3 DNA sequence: TGTGCCAGCAGTCCCGACAGGGTTCTTTGGACCCAGTACTTC. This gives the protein CASSPDRVLWTQYF.

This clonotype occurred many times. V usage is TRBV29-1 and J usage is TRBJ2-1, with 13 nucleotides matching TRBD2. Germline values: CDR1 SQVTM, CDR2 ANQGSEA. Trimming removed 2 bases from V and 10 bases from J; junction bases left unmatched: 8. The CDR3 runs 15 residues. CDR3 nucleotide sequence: TGCAGCGTTGAAATCGGGACTAGCGGGAACGGGGAGCAGTTCTTC. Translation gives CSVEIGTSGNGEQFF.

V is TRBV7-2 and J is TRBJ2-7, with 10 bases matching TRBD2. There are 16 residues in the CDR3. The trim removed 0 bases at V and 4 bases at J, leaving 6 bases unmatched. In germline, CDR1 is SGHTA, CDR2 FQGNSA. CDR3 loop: CASSLAPSGSQYEQYF. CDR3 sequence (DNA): TGTGCCAGCAGCTTAGCCCCTAGCGGGAGTCAATACGAGCAGTACTTC.

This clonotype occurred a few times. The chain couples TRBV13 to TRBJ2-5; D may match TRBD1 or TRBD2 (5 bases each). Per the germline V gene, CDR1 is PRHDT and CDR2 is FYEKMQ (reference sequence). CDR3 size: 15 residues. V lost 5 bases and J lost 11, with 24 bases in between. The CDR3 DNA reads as TGTGCCAGCAGCGCGGTTGATAGGGGTGTGGGGGAGCAGTACTTC. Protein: CASSAVDRGVGEQYF.

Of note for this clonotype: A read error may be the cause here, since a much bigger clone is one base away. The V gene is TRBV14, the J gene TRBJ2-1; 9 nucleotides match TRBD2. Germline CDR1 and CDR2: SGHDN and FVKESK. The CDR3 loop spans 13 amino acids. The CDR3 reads CASGGGAFNKQFF. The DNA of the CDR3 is TGTGCCAGCGGCGGGGGGGCTTTCAATAAGCAGTTCTTC.

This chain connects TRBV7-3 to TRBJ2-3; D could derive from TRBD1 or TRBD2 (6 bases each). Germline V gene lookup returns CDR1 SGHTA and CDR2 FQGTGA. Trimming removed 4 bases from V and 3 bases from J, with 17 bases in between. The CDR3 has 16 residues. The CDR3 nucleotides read TGTGCCAGCAGCTGGTTACCCCAGGGGAGGACAGATACGCAGTATTTT. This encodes CASSWLPQGRTDTQYF.

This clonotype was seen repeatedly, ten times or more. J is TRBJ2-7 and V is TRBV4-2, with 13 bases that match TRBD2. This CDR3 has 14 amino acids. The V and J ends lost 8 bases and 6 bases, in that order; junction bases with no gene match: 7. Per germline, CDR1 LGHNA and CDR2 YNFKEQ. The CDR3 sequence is CASGGLAGASEQYF. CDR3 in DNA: TGTGCCAGCGGCGGACTAGCGGGAGCATCCGAGCAGTACTTC.

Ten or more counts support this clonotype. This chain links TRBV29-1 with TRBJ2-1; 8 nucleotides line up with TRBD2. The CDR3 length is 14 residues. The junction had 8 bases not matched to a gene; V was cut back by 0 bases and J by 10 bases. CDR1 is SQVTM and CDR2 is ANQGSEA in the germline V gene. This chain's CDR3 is CSVEDRSSSGEQFF. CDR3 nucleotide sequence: TGCAGCGTTGAAGATCGTTCGTCTAGCGGGGAGCAGTTCTTC.

CDR3 DNA: TGTGCCAGCAGCCGCAGCCGGGCAGCGGACGAGCAGTACTTC. The encoded protein is CASSRSRAADEQYF. This sequence joins TRBV7-2 and TRBJ2-7; D is perhaps TRBD2 (5 bases). This CDR3 has 14 amino acids. The germline CDR1 and CDR2 sequences are SGHTA and FQGNSA. Trimming took 5 bases from V and 5 from J, leaving 16 bases between them.